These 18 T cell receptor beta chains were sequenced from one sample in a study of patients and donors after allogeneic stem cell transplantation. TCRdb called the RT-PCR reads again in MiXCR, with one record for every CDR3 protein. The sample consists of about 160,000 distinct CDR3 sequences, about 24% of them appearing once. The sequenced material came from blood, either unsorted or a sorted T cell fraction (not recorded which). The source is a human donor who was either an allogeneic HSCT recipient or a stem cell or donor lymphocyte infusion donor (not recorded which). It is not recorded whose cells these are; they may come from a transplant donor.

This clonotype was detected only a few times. The chain's CDR3 is CASSLGGPGIQHF. DNA for the CDR3: TGTGCCAGCAGCTTAGGGGGTCCAGGAATCCAGCATTTT. This rearrangement joins TRBV11-2 to TRBJ1-5, with D uncertain. Germline V lookup: CDR1 SGHAT, CDR2 FQNNGV. V was shortened by 1 base and J by 12 bases, with 13 bases between the two germline ends. This CDR3 is 13 amino acids long.

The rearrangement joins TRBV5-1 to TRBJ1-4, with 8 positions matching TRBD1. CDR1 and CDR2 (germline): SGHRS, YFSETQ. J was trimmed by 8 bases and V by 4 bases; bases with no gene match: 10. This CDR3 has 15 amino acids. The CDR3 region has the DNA TGCGCCAGCAGCCTTGGCCAGGGGGCACGGGAAAAACTGTTTTTT. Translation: CASSLGQGAREKLFF.

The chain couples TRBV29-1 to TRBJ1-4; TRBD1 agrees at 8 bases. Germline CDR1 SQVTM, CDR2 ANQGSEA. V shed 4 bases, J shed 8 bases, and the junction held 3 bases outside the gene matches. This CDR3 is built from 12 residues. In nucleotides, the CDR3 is TGCAGCGTTGCCAGGGACAGGGAAAAACTGTTTTTT. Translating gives CSVARDREKLFF.

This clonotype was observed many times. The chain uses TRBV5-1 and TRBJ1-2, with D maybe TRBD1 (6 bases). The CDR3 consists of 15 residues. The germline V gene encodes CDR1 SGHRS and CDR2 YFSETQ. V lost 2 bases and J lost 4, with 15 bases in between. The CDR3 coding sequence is TGCGCCAGCAGCTTCACAGAGGGGGAACTCTATGGCTACACCTTC. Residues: CASSFTEGELYGYTF. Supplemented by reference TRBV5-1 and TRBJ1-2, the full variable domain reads KAGVTQTPRYLIKTRGQQVTLSCSPISGHRSVSWYQQTPGQGLQFLFEYFSETQRNKGNFPGRFSGRQFSNSRSEMNVSTLELGDSALYLCASSFTEGELYGYTFGSGTRLTVV.

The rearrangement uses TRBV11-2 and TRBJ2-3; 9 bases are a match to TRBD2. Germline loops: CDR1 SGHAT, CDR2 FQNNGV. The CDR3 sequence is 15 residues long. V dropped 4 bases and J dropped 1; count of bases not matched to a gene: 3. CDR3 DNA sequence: TGTGCCAGCAGCTCCAGGACTAGCGGCACAGATACGCAGTATTTT. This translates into CASSSRTSGTDTQYF. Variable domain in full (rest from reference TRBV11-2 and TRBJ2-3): EAGVAQSPRYKIIEKRQSVAFWCNPISGHATLYWYQQILGQGPKLLIQFQNNGVVDDSQLPKDRFSAERLKGVDSTLKIQPAKLEDSAVYLCASSSRTSGTDTQYFGPGTRLTVL.

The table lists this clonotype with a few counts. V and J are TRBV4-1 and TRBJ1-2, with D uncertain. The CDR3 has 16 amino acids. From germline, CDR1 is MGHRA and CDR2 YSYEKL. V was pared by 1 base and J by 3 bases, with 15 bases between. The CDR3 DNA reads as TGCGCCAGCAGCCAAGTTTGGATAGGGCCCGACTATGGCTACACCTTC. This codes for CASSQVWIGPDYGYTF.

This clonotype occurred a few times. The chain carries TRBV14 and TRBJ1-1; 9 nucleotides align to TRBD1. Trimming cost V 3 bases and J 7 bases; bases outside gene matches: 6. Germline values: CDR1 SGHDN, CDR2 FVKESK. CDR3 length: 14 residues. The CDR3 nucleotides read TGTGCCAGCAGCCACCTAGGGACAGGGAATGAAGCTTTCTTT. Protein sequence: CASSHLGTGNEAFF.

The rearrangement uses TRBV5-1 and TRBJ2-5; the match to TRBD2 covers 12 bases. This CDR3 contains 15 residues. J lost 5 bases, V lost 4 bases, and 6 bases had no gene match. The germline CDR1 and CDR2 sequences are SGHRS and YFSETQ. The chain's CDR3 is CASSPGLAGPETQYF. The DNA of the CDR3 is TGCGCCAGCAGCCCCGGACTAGCGGGGCCGGAGACCCAGTACTTC.

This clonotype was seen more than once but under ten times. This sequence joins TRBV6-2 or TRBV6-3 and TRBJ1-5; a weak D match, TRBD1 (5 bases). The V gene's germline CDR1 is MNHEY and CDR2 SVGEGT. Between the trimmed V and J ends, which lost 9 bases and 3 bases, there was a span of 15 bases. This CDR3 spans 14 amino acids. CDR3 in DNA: TGTGCCAGTACCGCGGGGGACTTCAATCAGCCCCAGCATTTT. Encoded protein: CASTAGDFNQPQHF.

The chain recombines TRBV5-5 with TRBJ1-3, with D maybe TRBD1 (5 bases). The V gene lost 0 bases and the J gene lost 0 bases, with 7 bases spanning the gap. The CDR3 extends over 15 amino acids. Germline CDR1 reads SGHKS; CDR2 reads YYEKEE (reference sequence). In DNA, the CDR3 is TGTGCCAGCAGCTTGGATGGGGCCTCTGGAAACACCATATATTTT. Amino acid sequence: CASSLDGASGNTIYF.

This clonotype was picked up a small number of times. The CDR3 reads CSARQSPEAFF. The CDR3 DNA is TGCAGTGCCAGACAGAGTCCTGAAGCTTTCTTT. This chain connects TRBV20-1 to TRBJ1-1; D is possibly TRBD1 (5 bases). Between the trimmed V and J ends, which lost 6 bases and 6 bases, there was a span of 11 bases. Germline V lookup: CDR1 DFQATT, CDR2 SNEGSKA (reference sequence). The CDR3 loop spans 11 amino acids.

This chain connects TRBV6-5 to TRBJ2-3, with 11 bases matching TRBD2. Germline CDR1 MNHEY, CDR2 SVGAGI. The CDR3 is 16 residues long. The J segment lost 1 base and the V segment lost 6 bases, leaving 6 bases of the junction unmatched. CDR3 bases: TGTGCCAGCAGCCGCCTACTAGCGGGGGGCACAGATACGCAGTATTTT. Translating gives CASSRLLAGGTDTQYF.

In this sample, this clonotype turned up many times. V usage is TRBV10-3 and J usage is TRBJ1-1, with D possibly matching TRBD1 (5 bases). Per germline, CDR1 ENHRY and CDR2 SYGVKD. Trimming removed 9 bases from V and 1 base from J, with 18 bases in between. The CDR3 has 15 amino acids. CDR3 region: CAIQRGAGKNTEAFF. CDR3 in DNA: TGTGCCATTCAGCGCGGGGCTGGGAAGAACACTGAAGCTTTCTTT.

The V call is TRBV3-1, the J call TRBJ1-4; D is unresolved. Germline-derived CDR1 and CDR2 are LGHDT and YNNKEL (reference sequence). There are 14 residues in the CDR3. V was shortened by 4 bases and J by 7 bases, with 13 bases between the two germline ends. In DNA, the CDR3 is TGTGCCAGCAGCCCCCTAAAATCTGGTGAAAAACTGTTTTTT. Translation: CASSPLKSGEKLFF.

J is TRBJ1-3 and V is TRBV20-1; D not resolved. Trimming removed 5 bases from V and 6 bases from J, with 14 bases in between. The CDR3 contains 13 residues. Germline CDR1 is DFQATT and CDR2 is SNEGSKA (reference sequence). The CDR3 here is CSAYLVNANTIYF. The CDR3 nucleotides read TGCAGTGCTTACCTCGTTAACGCAAACACCATATATTTT.

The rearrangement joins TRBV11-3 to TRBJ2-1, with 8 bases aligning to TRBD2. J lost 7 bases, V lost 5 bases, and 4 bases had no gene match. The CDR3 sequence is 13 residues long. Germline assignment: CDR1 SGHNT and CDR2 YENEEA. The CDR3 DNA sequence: TGTGCCAGCAGCCTCATAGCGGGAAATGAGCAGTTCTTC. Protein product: CASSLIAGNEQFF.

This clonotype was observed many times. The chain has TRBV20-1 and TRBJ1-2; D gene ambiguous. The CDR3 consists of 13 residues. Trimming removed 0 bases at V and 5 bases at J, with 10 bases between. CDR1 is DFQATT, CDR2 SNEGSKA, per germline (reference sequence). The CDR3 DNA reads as TGCAGTGCTAGAGATCAGATGGGGTATGGCTACACCTTC. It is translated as CSARDQMGYGYTF.

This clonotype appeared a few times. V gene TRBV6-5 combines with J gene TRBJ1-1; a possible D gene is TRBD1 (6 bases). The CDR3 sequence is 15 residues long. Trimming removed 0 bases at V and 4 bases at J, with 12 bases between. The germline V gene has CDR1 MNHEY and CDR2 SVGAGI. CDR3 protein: CASSYSGRGGTEAFF. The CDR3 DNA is TGTGCCAGCAGTTACTCGGGCAGGGGAGGCACTGAAGCTTTCTTT.